The TCR beta chain described here comes from a study of identical twins. Regarding this clonotype: Antigen specificity is unknown.

Germline V lookup: CDR1 MNHNS, CDR2 SASEGT. The germline V and J ends were trimmed by 6 bases and 9 bases, with 15 bases remaining between them. The CDR3 totals 13 residues. Regarding the study as a whole: Reduced insertions were recorded for abundant cord blood beta clonotypes, with no such pattern in memory repertoires. Excess sharing by twins proved weaker in beta out-of-frame sequences.

A universal primer site was added by template switching, and unique molecular identifiers were carried by the cDNA. A single record per CDR3 protein comes from TCRdb applying MiXCR to the 5' RACE reads. Of about 240,000 distinct CDR3 sequences listed, roughly 13% were seen once; the top ten hold 4% to 5%. This sample also appeared in a second study, on yellow fever vaccine responses in identical twins. That investigation notes: Twins' vaccine T cell responses were reported to seem partly convergent and partly personalized.

Sequenced sample: memory (CD45RO+) T cells sorted from blood. V and J are TRBV6-1 and TRBJ2-1; D is uncertain. The sequence was collected from a woman aged 18-35 years in good health. The CDR3 loop is CASSTGSAREQFF. The CDR3 DNA is TGTGCCAGCAGCACCGGGTCCGCCCGTGAGCAGTTCTTC.